The clone carrying this T cell receptor (beta chain) was counted only a few times. The antigen is not known. The CDR3 regions of TCR beta were amplified from RNA transcripts. The primer set for the first-round RT-PCR of the TCR CDR3 was HTBI. Each CDR3 protein gets one entry after TCRdb re-called the multiplex PCR reads with MiXCR. The data hold about half a million distinct CDR3 sequences, with 15% to 20% observed a single time. From germline, CDR1 is ENHRY and CDR2 SYGVKD. The length of the CDR3 is 15 residues. V trimming: 6 bases; J trimming: 0 bases; junction bases outside the gene matches: 5. In making diagnoses, clinical symptoms, serum thyroxine and TRAb, thyroid ultrasound and orbital computed tomography were all used. This record belongs to a study of T cells in Graves' hyperthyroidism and ophthalmopathy. Study conclusions and caveats: Most expanded thyroid clonotypes above 0.001 recurred in blood.

The sequence came from a man aged 35-49 years with Graves' ophthalmopathy. The chain links TRBV10-3 to TRBJ1-5; 7 bases are a match to TRBD1. The specimen sequenced was blood. CDR3 DNA: TGTGCCATCAGCGCGACAGGGAGTAGCAATCAGCCCCAGCATTTT. Protein product: CAISATGSSNQPQHF.